This T cell receptor beta chain is from a study of cytomegalovirus exposure and HLA in healthy donors. The study, taken as a whole, reports: TCR beta V segments were, for the most part, productive about 87% or about 30% of the time in an earlier analysis. Some V segments, TRBV6-2 and TRBV6-3 among them, were indistinguishable and were therefore excluded. Later on, a genetic analysis was performed. It linked a missense variant in DCLRE1C with V- and J-gene trimming of TCR beta. The majority of CMV-associated TCR beta chains were reported as apparently HLA-restricted in a later analysis.

Of note for this clone: Its antigen is currently unknown.

Researchers ran the PCR with 60 Vbeta and 13 Jbeta primers. Only in-frame clones appear in the TCRdb table, and some are missing; sequencing was by immunoSEQ multiplex PCR. Found here are some 130,000 clones, 79% of them singletons; the top ten hold approximately 1%. The germline gives CDR1 MNHNS, CDR2 SASEGT. The CDR3 extends over 14 amino acids. The ends lost 4 bases at V and 0 bases at J; junction bases unmatched: 2. V is TRBV6-1 and J is TRBJ2-7; 8 bases line up with TRBD1. Material for sequencing was PBMCs. This TCR came from a man in his late teens or twenties in good health and CMV-seronegative. In nucleotides, the CDR3 is TGTGCCAGCAGTGTAGGGACAGGCTCCTACGAGCAGTACTTC. Amino acids: CASSVGTGSYEQYF.